This TCR beta chain stems from a study of cytomegalovirus exposure and HLA in healthy donors. Looked up from germline, CDR1 is KGHSH and CDR2 is LQKENI. The CDR3 is 15 amino acids. Trimming removed 3 bases from V and 4 bases from J, with 13 bases in between. A multiplex PCR was run with 60 Vbeta primers and 13 Jbeta primers. Sequenced by immunoSEQ multiplex PCR; TCRdb stores in-frame clones only, minus some. The sample has some 87,000 clones; more than 60% are singletons. Source material: PBMCs. The V call is TRBV18, the J call TRBJ1-5; D is uncertain. The sequence derives from a man aged 18 to 30 in good health and CMV-seropositive. The CDR3 DNA reads as TGTGCCAGCTCACCTTTGAGGGTCCAAAATCAGCCCCAGCATTTT. Translating it yields CASSPLRVQNQPQHF. Together with reference TRBV18 and TRBJ1-5, the CDR3 gives the full variable domain: NAGVMQNPRHLVRRRGQEARLRCSPMKGHSHVYWYRQLPEEGLKFMVYLQKENIIDESGMPKERFSAEFPKEGPSILRIQQVVRGDSAAYFCASSPLRVQNQPQHFGDGTRLSIL.